These T cell receptor beta chains were read from a single sample in a study of OX40 agonist ivuxolimab in advanced cancers. The repertoire was sequenced with immunoSEQ multiplex PCR; TCRdb's copy has only in-frame clones and lacks some. Seen here are roughly 60,000 clones, around 86% observed once, and the top ten hold 3.5% to 4%. Sequences were derived from CD4+ or CD8+ T cells sorted from blood, sampled in a trial of the OX40 agonist ivuxolimab. These receptors all stem from an adult with an advanced solid tumor such as melanoma, head and neck, liver or kidney cancer. Each CDR3 is given with its conserved first and last residue. Each record gives: J gene, V gene, clone size, CDR3 protein. For some rows the clone size is stated as once, few or many, or as a class when expanded; others skip it.

TRBJ1-4,TRBV4-1,NA,CASSQDPDGRGEKLFF
TRBJ2-5,TRBV20-1,once,CSAHRAETQYF
TRBJ1-3,TRBV7-2,once,CASSSPAPGGNTIYF
TRBJ2-2,TRBV10-3,NA,CAISGTGATNTGELFF
TRBJ1-2,TRBV29-1,NA,CSVEMGSASYGYTF
TRBJ1-5,TRBV7-9,NA,CASSSDAGNQPQHF
TRBJ2-1,TRBV19,NA,CASSIGGSLLIYNEQFF
TRBJ1-6,TRBV5-6,once,CASSSQQGFNSPLHF
TRBJ1-1,TRBV9,NA,CASSVGVGGRSTEAFF
NA,TRBV18,NA,CASSPKAGESEQYF
TRBJ1-5,TRBV5-1,NA,CASSLEGGGQPQHF
TRBJ2-2,TRBV9,NA,CASSVGPQGGIGELFF
TRBJ2-4,TRBV5-4,NA,CASSGDRVADIQYF
TRBJ2-5,TRBV5-1,NA,CASSFSGDSQETQYF
TRBJ1-2,TRBV5-6,NA,CASSLAVSEVNYGYTF
TRBJ2-1,TRBV12-5,NA,CASGRLSGPYSYNEQFF
TRBJ2-7,TRBV11-2,NA,CASSLDGGQSYEQYF
TRBJ2-1,TRBV5-1,once,CASSLPGSYNEQFF
TRBJ1-6,TRBV6-5,NA,CASSYTGTVYNSPLHF
TRBJ1-2,TRBV6-1,NA,CASSELRRRGDGYTF
TRBJ1-2,TRBV6-1,NA,CASNLDRGRGGYTF
TRBJ2-6,TRBV19,NA,CASSMKSTGANVLTF